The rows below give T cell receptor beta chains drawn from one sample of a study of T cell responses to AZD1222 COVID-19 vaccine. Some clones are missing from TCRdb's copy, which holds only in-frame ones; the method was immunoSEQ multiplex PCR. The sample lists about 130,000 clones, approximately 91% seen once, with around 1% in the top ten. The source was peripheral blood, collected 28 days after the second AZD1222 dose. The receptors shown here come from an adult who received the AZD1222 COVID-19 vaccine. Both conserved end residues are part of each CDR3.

CDR3 protein: CSALRDRGIGEQYF
J gene: TRBJ2-7
V gene: TRBV29-1

CDR3 protein: CASSLMGISVNEQFF
J gene: TRBJ2-1
V gene: TRBV7-8

CDR3 protein: CASSSIRDRGREQYF
J gene: TRBJ2-7
V gene: TRBV11-2

CDR3 protein: CASSLGQGSEQYF
J gene: TRBJ2-7
V gene: TRBV5-1

CDR3 protein: CASDPGTGYYGYTF
J gene: TRBJ1-2
V gene: TRBV3-1/TRBV3-2

CDR3 protein: CASSLDRDGSYEQYF
J gene: TRBJ2-7
V gene: TRBV7-8

CDR3 protein: CATVPGLGANEQFF
J gene: TRBJ2-1
V gene: TRBV24-1

CDR3 protein: CASSLEATGNTIYF
J gene: TRBJ1-3
V gene: TRBV7-7

CDR3 protein: CASSLAPATNEKLFF
J gene: TRBJ1-4
V gene: TRBV7-8

CDR3 protein: CASSPRTGGADEAFF
J gene: TRBJ1-1
V gene: TRBV18

CDR3 protein: CAWRRGQGVYYGYTF
J gene: TRBJ1-2
V gene: TRBV30

CDR3 protein: CASALAGLRNEQFF
J gene: TRBJ2-1
V gene: TRBV19

CDR3 protein: CASKVGPEAGHQPQHF
J gene: TRBJ1-5
V gene: TRBV2

CDR3 protein: CASSLGASSYNSPLHF
J gene: TRBJ1-6
V gene: TRBV27

CDR3 protein: CASSQEDWSNTEAFF
J gene: TRBJ1-1
V gene: TRBV4-2

CDR3 protein: CASIQGGHNQPQHF
J gene: TRBJ1-5
V gene: TRBV28

CDR3 protein: CASSPGTTSSYEQYF
J gene: TRBJ2-7
V gene: TRBV11-3

CDR3 protein: CASSSHGQREYNEQFF
J gene: TRBJ2-1
V gene: TRBV5-8

CDR3 protein: CASSEIGARYEQYF
J gene: TRBJ2-7
V gene: TRBV6-1

CDR3 protein: CASSPKRRFSGNTIYF
J gene: TRBJ1-3
V gene: TRBV6-2/TRBV6-3

CDR3 protein: CAIARDRSNTEAFF
J gene: TRBJ1-1
V gene: TRBV10-3

CDR3 protein: CASSLSGTEAFF
J gene: TRBJ1-1
V gene: TRBV5-1

CDR3 protein: CATSDLKPGTSGRTDTQYF
J gene: TRBJ2-3
V gene: TRBV24-1

CDR3 protein: CASSFPGSPGEQYF
J gene: TRBJ2-7
V gene: TRBV18

CDR3 protein: CASRETGNSLEQYF
J gene: TRBJ2-7
V gene: TRBV2

CDR3 protein: CASSLEGGQGITF
J gene: TRBJ1-1
V gene: TRBV7-9

CDR3 protein: CATSRVGQKTGGNQPQHF
J gene: TRBJ1-5
V gene: TRBV15

CDR3 protein: CASRLSGSTDNEQFF
J gene: TRBJ2-1
V gene: TRBV5-1

CDR3 protein: CSASSREGRELFF
J gene: TRBJ2-2
V gene: TRBV20-1

CDR3 protein: CASSLRDVETQFF
J gene: TRBJ2-1
V gene: TRBV11-3

CDR3 protein: CASSQTQGAGGYTF
J gene: TRBJ1-2
V gene: TRBV4-1

CDR3 protein: CASSPDRETQYF
J gene: TRBJ2-5
V gene: TRBV18

CDR3 protein: CASSYVSTGEKLFF
J gene: TRBJ1-4
V gene: TRBV6-5

CDR3 protein: CASSEQGATYEQYF
J gene: TRBJ2-7
V gene: TRBV2

CDR3 protein: CSVLLLRANTGELFF
J gene: TRBJ2-2
V gene: TRBV29-1